Below, 10 T cell receptor beta chains from the same sample are listed, as sequenced in a study of cytomegalovirus exposure and HLA in healthy donors. The PCR had 60 Vbeta and 13 Jbeta primers. Assay used: immunoSEQ multiplex PCR; TCRdb lists only in-frame clones, some missing. Here the sample table reports 90,000 to 120,000 clones. The sequencing sample was made of PBMCs. Receptors originate from a man aged 50-59 years in good health and CMV-seronegative.

The chain is built from TRBV19 and TRBJ2-3; D perhaps matches TRBD1 (6 bases). V was cut by 5 bases and J by 6 bases, with 15 bases left in between. The CDR3 is 14 residues long. CDR1 and CDR2 (germline): LNHDA, SQIVND (reference sequence). DNA of the CDR3: TGTGCCAGTAGTCGCGGACAGTTTGTGGATACGCAGTATTTT. Its protein is CASSRGQFVDTQYF.

This chain joins TRBV5-1 and TRBJ1-5; possibly TRBD1 for D (6 bases). Trimming took 1 base from V and 7 from J, leaving 15 bases between them. Looked up from germline, CDR1 is SGHRS and CDR2 is YFSETQ. CDR3 length: 15 amino acids. The CDR3, as DNA: TGCGCCAGCAGCTTGTATGGGGGCTTTAACCAGCCCCAGCATTTT. As protein: CASSLYGGFNQPQHF.

This chain connects TRBV11-3 to TRBJ2-1, with TRBD2 matching over 10 bases. CDR3 length: 15 amino acids. Germline-derived CDR1 and CDR2 are SGHNT and YENEEA. Trimming at V came to 2 bases and at J to 2 bases, leaving 0 bases not matched to a gene. The CDR3 region is CASSLSGGAYNEQFF. CDR3 DNA sequence: TGTGCCAGCAGCTTAAGCGGGGGGGCCTACAATGAGCAGTTCTTC.

The genes are TRBV7-2 and TRBJ2-7, with TRBD2 matching 8 bases. This CDR3 contains 15 residues. Germline V gives CDR1 SGHTA, CDR2 FQGNSA. The junction had 11 bases not matched to a gene; V was cut back by 7 bases and J by 3 bases. DNA of the CDR3: TGTGCCAGCAACGAATTAAGCGGGGGCGACTACGAGCAGTACTTC. It translates to CASNELSGGDYEQYF.

The V gene is TRBV7-2, the J gene TRBJ2-7, with D possibly being TRBD2 (5 bases). Germline V lookup: CDR1 SGHTA, CDR2 FQGNSA. V lost 5 bases to trimming and J lost 5 bases, with 16 bases between them. The CDR3 runs to 14 residues. The CDR3 nucleotides are TGTGCCAGCAGCCAAAGTACGGGAATGAACGAGCAGTACTTC. Its translation: CASSQSTGMNEQYF.

This chain uses TRBV18 with TRBJ1-5, with 10 bases lining up with TRBD1. CDR1 is KGHSH and CDR2 is LQKENI in the germline V gene. J lost 4 bases, V lost 6 bases, and 9 bases had no gene match. This CDR3 is built from 16 residues. The CDR3 loop is CASSHRDRGFNQPQHF. CDR3 bases: TGTGCCAGCTCGCACCGGGACAGGGGTTTTAATCAGCCCCAGCATTTT. The whole variable domain, remainder taken from reference TRBV18 and TRBJ1-5, is NAGVMQNPRHLVRRRGQEARLRCSPMKGHSHVYWYRQLPEEGLKFMVYLQKENIIDESGMPKERFSAEFPKEGPSILRIQQVVRGDSAAYFCASSHRDRGFNQPQHFGDGTRLSIL.

The V and J genes are TRBV11-2 and TRBJ2-7; possible D gene TRBD2, 5 bases. Germline-derived CDR1 and CDR2 are SGHAT and FQNNGV. V lost 0 bases, J lost 4 bases, and 10 bases lay in between. CDR3 length equals 14 residues. CDR3 protein: CASSLDRGYYEQYF. The CDR3 DNA reads as TGTGCCAGCAGCTTAGATCGCGGGTATTACGAGCAGTACTTC.

This chain connects TRBV10-3 to TRBJ1-1; 9 positions match TRBD1. There are 16 residues in the CDR3. After removal of 0 bases from V and 4 bases from J, the junction contained 6 bases not matched to a gene. From germline, CDR1 is ENHRY and CDR2 SYGVKD. The CDR3 sequence: CAISESMGQGGTEAFF. CDR3 DNA sequence: TGTGCCATCAGTGAGTCGATGGGACAGGGAGGCACTGAAGCTTTCTTT.

The rearrangement links TRBV6-5 to TRBJ2-5; 8 bases agree with TRBD2. Germline V gives CDR1 MNHEY, CDR2 SVGAGI. With V trimmed by 2 bases and J by 5 bases, 1 base remained unmatched. This CDR3 has 13 residues. The CDR3 DNA follows: TGTGCCAGCAGTTACGTAGCGGGGGAGACCCAGTACTTC. The encoded protein is CASSYVAGETQYF.

The rearrangement joins TRBV9 to TRBJ1-3; D is unresolved. Germline V gene sequence: CDR1 SGDLS, CDR2 YYNGEE. Between the trimmed V and J ends, which lost 2 bases and 0 bases, there was a span of 9 bases. CDR3 length: 15 amino acids. As DNA, the CDR3 is TGTGCCAGCAGCGTTGGTGTGAGCTCTGGAAACACCATATATTTT. Protein product: CASSVGVSSGNTIYF.